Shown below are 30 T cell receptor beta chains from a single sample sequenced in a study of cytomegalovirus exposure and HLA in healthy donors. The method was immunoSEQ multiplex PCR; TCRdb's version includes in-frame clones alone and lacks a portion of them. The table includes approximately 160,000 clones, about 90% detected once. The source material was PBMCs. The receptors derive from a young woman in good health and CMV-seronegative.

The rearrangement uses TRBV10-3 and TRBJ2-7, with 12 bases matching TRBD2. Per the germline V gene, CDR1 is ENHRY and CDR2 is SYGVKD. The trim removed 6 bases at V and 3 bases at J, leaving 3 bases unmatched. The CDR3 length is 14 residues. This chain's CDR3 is CAIRTSGSVYEQYF. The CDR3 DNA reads TGTGCCATCAGGACTAGCGGGAGTGTCTACGAGCAGTACTTC.

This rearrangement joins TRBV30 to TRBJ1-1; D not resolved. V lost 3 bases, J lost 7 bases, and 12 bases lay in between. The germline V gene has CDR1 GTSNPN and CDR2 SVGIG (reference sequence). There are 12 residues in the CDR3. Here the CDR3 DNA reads TGTGCCTGGAGCATGGGCAGCGGTGAAGCTTTCTTT. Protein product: CAWSMGSGEAFF.

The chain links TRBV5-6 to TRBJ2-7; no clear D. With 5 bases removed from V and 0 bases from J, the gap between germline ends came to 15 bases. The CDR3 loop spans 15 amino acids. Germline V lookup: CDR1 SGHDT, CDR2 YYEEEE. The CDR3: CASRVQRKSSYEQYF. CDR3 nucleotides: TGTGCCAGCAGGGTCCAGCGAAAGAGCTCCTACGAGCAGTACTTC.

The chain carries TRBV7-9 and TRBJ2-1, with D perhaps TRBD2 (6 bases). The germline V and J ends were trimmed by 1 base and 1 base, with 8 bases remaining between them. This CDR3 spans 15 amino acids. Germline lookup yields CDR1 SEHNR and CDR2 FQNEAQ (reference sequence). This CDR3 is CASSLGAGSYNEQFF. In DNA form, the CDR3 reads TGTGCCAGCAGCTTAGGGGCGGGATCCTACAATGAGCAGTTCTTC.

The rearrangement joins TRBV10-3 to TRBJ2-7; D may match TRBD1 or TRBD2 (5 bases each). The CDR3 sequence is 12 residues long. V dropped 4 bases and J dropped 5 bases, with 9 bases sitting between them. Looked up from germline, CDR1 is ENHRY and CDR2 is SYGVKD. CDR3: CAISGLGDEQYF. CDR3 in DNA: TGTGCCATCAGTGGTCTGGGGGACGAGCAGTACTTC.

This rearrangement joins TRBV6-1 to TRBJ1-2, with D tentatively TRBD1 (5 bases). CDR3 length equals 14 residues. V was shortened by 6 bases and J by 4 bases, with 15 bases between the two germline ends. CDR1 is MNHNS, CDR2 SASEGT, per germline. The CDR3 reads CASRSGRGFYGYTF. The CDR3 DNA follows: TGTGCCAGCAGGTCTGGAAGGGGATTCTATGGCTACACCTTC.

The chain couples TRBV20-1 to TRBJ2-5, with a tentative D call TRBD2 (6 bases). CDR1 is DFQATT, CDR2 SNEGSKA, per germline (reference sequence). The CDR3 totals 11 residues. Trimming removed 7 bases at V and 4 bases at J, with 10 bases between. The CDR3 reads CSGLVRETQYF. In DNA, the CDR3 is TGCAGTGGACTAGTGAGAGAGACCCAGTACTTC.

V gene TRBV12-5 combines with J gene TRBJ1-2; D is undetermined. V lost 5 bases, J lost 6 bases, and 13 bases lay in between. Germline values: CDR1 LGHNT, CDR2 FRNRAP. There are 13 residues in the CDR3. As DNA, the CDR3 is TGTGCTAGTGGTCTGTACGGAATTCATGGCTACACCTTC. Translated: CASGLYGIHGYTF.

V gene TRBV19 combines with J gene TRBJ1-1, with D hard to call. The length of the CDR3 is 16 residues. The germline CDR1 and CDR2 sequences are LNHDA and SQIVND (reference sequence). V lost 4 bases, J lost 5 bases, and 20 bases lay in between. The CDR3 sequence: CASSTNFHRGGTEAFF. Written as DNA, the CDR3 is TGTGCCAGTAGTACCAACTTCCACCGGGGAGGGACTGAAGCTTTCTTT.

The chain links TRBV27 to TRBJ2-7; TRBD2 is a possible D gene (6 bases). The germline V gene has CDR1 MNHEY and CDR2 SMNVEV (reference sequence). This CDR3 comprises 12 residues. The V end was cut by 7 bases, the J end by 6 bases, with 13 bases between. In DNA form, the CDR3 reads TGTGCCAGCACCACGGGACTCGGCGAGCAGTACTTC. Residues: CASTTGLGEQYF.

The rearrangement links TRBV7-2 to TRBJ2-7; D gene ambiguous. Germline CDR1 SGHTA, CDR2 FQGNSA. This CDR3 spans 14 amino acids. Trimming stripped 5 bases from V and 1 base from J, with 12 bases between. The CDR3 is CASSPPSSSYEQYF. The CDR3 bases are TGTGCCAGCAGCCCCCCGAGTAGTTCCTACGAGCAGTACTTC.

The CDR3: CASSYGQGAWNSPLHF. In nucleotides, the CDR3 is TGTGCCAGCAGTTACGGGCAGGGGGCTTGGAATTCACCCCTCCACTTT. The V gene is TRBV6-5, the J gene TRBJ1-6, with 8 bases that match TRBD1. From germline, CDR1 is MNHEY and CDR2 SVGAGI. This CDR3 contains 16 residues. V shed 2 bases and J 7 bases; nucleotides not matched to a gene: 7.

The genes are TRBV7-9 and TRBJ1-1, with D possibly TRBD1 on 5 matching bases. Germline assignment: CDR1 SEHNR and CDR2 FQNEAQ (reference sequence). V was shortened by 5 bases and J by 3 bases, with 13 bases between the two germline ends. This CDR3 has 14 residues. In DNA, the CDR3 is TGTGCCAGCAGCCCGCCCCGCAGGGACACTGAAGCTTTCTTT. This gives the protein CASSPPRRDTEAFF.

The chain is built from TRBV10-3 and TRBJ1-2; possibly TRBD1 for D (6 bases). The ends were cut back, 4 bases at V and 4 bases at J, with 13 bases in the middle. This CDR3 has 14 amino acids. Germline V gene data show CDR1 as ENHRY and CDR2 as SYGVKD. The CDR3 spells CAISGRTDSYGYTF. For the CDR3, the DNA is TGTGCCATCAGTGGGAGGACGGACAGCTATGGCTACACCTTC.

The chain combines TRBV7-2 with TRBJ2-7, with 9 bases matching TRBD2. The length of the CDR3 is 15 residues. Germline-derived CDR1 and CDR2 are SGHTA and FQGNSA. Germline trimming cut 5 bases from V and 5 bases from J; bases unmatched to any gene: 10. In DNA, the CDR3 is TGTGCCAGCAGCCCTAGCGGGGCCAGGGGCGACGAGCAGTACTTC. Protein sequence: CASSPSGARGDEQYF.

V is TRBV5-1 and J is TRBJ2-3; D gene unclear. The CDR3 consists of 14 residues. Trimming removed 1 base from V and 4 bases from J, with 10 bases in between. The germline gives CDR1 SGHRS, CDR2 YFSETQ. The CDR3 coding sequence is TGCGCCAGCAGCTTGAGGGAAAGGGCAGATACGCAGTATTTT. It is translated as CASSLRERADTQYF.

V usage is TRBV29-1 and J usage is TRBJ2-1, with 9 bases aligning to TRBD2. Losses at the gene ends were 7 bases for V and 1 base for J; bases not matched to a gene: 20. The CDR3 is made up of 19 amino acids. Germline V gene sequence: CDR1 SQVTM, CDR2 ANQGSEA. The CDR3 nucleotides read TGCAGCGCCAGACGGGGCCAGGGTAGTAGCGGGAGTTCCTACAATGAGCAGTTCTTC. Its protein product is CSARRGQGSSGSSYNEQFF.

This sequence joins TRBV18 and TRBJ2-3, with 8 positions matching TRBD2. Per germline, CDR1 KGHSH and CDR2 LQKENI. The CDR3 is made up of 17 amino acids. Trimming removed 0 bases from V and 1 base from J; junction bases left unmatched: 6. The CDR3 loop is CASSPPGSGGGTDTQYF. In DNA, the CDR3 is TGTGCCAGCTCACCACCGGGGAGCGGGGGAGGCACAGATACGCAGTATTTT. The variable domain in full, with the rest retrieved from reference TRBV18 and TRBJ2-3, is NAGVMQNPRHLVRRRGQEARLRCSPMKGHSHVYWYRQLPEEGLKFMVYLQKENIIDESGMPKERFSAEFPKEGPSILRIQQVVRGDSAAYFCASSPPGSGGGTDTQYFGPGTRLTVL.

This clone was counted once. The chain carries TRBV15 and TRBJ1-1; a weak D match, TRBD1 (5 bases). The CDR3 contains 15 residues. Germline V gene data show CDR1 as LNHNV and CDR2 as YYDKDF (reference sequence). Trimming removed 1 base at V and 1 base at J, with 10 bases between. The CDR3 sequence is CATSRAGRWNTEAFF. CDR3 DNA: TGTGCCACCAGCAGAGCGGGACGGTGGAACACTGAAGCTTTCTTT. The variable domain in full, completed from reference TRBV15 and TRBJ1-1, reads DAMVIQNPRYQVTQFGKPVTLSCSQTLNHNVMYWYQQKSSQAPKLLFHYYDKDFNNEADTPDNFQSRRPNTSFCFLDIRSPGLGDTAMYLCATSRAGRWNTEAFFGQGTRLTVV.

CDR3 sequence reads: CASSLVGQYAFF. The CDR3 DNA is TGTGCCAGCAGCTTAGTGGGACAGTACGCTTTCTTT. The chain has TRBV7-9 and TRBJ1-1; 7 nucleotides agree with TRBD1. This CDR3 has 12 residues. V lost 1 base and J lost 11; bases outside the gene matches: 4. Germline CDR1 reads SEHNR; CDR2 reads FQNEAQ (reference sequence).

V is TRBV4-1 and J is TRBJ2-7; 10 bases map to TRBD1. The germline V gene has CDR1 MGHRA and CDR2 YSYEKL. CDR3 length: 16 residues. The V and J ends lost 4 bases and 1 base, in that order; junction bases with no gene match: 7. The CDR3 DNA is TGCGCCAGCAGCCCCTACTGGACAGGGGGTTCCTACGAGCAGTACTTC. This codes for CASSPYWTGGSYEQYF.

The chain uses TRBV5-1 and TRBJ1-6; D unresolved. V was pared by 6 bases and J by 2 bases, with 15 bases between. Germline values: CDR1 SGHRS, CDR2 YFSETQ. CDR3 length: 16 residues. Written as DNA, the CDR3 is TGCGCCAGCACCGAAGGGTGGCGGGCCTATAATTCACCCCTCCACTTT. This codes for CASTEGWRAYNSPLHF. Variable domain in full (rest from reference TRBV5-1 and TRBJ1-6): KAGVTQTPRYLIKTRGQQVTLSCSPISGHRSVSWYQQTPGQGLQFLFEYFSETQRNKGNFPGRFSGRQFSNSRSEMNVSTLELGDSALYLCASTEGWRAYNSPLHFGNGTRLTVT.

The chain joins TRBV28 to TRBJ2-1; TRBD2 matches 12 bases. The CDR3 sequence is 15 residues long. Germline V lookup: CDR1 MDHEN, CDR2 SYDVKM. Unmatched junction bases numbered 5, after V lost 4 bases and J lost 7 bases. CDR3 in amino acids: CASSSLAGGDNEQFF. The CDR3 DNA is TGTGCCAGCAGTTCCCTAGCGGGAGGGGATAATGAGCAGTTCTTC.

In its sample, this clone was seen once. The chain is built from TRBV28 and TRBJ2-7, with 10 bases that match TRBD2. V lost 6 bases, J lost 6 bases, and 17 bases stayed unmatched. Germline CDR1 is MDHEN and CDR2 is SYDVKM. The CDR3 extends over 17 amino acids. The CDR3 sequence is CASREKKSSGRASEQYF. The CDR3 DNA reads TGTGCCAGCAGGGAGAAAAAGTCGAGCGGGAGGGCCTCCGAGCAGTACTTC.

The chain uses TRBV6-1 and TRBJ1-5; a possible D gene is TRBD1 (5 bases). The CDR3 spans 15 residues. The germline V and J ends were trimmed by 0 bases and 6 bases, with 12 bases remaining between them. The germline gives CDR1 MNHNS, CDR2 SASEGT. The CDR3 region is CASSEAGGDGQPQHF. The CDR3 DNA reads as TGTGCCAGCAGTGAAGCGGGAGGGGACGGTCAGCCCCAGCATTTT.

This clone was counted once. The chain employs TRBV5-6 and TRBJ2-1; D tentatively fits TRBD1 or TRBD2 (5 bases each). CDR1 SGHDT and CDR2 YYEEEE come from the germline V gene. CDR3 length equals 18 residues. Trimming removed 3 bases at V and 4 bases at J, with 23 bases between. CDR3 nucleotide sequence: TGTGCCAGCAGCTACCGGCCCGGGGACGCGAGGAATTACAATGAGCAGTTCTTC. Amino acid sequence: CASSYRPGDARNYNEQFF.

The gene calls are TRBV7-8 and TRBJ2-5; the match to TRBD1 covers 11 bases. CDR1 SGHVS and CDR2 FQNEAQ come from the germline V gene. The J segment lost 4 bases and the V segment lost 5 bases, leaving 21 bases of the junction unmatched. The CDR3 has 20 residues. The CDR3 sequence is CASSANPGTGGELAPETQYF. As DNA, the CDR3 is TGTGCCAGCAGCGCCAACCCCGGGACAGGGGGAGAACTTGCCCCAGAGACCCAGTACTTC.

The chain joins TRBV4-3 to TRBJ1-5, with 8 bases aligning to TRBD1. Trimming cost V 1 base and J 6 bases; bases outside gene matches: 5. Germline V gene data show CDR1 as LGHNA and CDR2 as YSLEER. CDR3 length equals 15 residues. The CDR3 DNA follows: TGCGCCAGCAGCCAAGGGACAGGGAGTCGTCAGCCCCAGCATTTT. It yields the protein CASSQGTGSRQPQHF.

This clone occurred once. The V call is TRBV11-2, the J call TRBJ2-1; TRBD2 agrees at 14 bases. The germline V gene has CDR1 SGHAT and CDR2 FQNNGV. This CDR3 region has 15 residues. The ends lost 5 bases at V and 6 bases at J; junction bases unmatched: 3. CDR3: CASSHGLAGGNEQFF. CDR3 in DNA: TGTGCCAGCAGCCACGGACTAGCGGGGGGCAATGAGCAGTTCTTC.

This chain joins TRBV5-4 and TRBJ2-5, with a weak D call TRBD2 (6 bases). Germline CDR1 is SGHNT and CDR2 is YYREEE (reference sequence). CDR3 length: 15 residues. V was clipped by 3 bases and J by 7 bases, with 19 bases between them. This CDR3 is CASSWGFSGPGTQYF. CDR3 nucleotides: TGTGCCAGCAGCTGGGGGTTTAGCGGTCCGGGGACCCAGTACTTC.